Below, 28 T cell receptor beta chains from the same sample are listed, as sequenced in a study of cytomegalovirus exposure and HLA in healthy donors. Method: immunoSEQ multiplex PCR; TCRdb's copy keeps in-frame clones and lacks some. Counted here are around 150,000 clones, 85% occurring once; the ten biggest clones make up approximately 2.3%. Sequenced material: PBMCs. The receptors shown here come from a man between 25 and 39 years old in good health and CMV-seropositive.

The J gene is TRBJ2-7, the V gene TRBV10-2; D unclear. The CDR3 spans 13 residues. V was pared by 3 bases and J by 0 bases, with 6 bases between. Looked up from germline, CDR1 is WSHSY and CDR2 is SAAADI. The CDR3 is CASSEQFSYEQYF. In DNA, the CDR3 is TGCGCCAGCAGTGAACAATTCTCCTACGAGCAGTACTTC.

This clone was counted only a few times. The J gene is TRBJ2-2, the V gene TRBV7-3, with unresolved D. The CDR3 consists of 12 residues. Between the trimmed V and J ends, which lost 1 base and 8 bases, there was a span of 5 bases. Germline assignment: CDR1 SGHTA and CDR2 FQGTGA. CDR3 loop: CASSLNEGELFF. The CDR3 DNA is TGTGCCAGCAGCTTAAATGAGGGGGAGCTGTTTTTT.

J is TRBJ2-4 and V is TRBV4-3; tentative D call: TRBD2 (6 bases). The CDR3 spans 16 residues. V lost 5 bases and J lost 4, with 18 bases in between. Per germline, CDR1 LGHNA and CDR2 YSLEER. The CDR3 loop reads CASSSLTGERKNIQYF. The DNA of the CDR3 is TGCGCCAGCAGCTCCCTGACGGGGGAGAGGAAAAACATTCAGTACTTC.

The chain recombines TRBV14 with TRBJ2-1; 9 bases fit TRBD2. The V gene's germline CDR1 is SGHDN and CDR2 FVKESK. This CDR3 contains 18 residues. The V and J ends lost 4 bases and 8 bases, in that order; junction bases with no gene match: 18. The CDR3 DNA is TGTGCCAGCAGCCGCGGGTCCGGGTCCGCGGGGGGGCTCCATGAGCAGTTCTTC. This translates into CASSRGSGSAGGLHEQFF.

The V and J genes are TRBV5-1 and TRBJ2-1, with 8 positions matching TRBD2. The CDR3 loop spans 15 amino acids. The germline gives CDR1 SGHRS, CDR2 YFSETQ. With V trimmed by 5 bases and J by 0 bases, 4 bases remained unmatched. Here the CDR3 reads CASSSGLVSYNEQFF. In DNA, the CDR3 is TGCGCCAGCAGTTCGGGACTAGTCTCCTACAATGAGCAGTTCTTC. The full variable domain, its missing parts supplied by reference TRBV5-1 and TRBJ2-1, is KAGVTQTPRYLIKTRGQQVTLSCSPISGHRSVSWYQQTPGQGLQFLFEYFSETQRNKGNFPGRFSGRQFSNSRSEMNVSTLELGDSALYLCASSSGLVSYNEQFFGPGTRLTVL.

The genes are TRBV18 and TRBJ2-1; a weak D match, TRBD2 (5 bases). Trimming removed 4 bases at V and 2 bases at J, with 6 bases between. Per germline, CDR1 KGHSH and CDR2 LQKENI. CDR3 size: 13 residues. The DNA of the CDR3 is TGTGCCAGCTCACACGGGACCTACAATGAGCAGTTCTTC. It translates to CASSHGTYNEQFF.

This clone was observed a single time. V is TRBV18 and J is TRBJ1-3; D ambiguous. CDR3 size: 15 residues. V gave up 6 bases and J gave up 0 bases, with 12 bases separating them. Germline loops: CDR1 KGHSH, CDR2 LQKENI. The CDR3 is CASSSTASSGNTIYF. As DNA, the CDR3 is TGTGCCAGCTCGTCAACTGCTTCCTCTGGAAACACCATATATTTT.

Here the CDR3 DNA reads TGTGCCAGCTCACCAACGACAGGGGGTGGAAATGAGCAGTTCTTC. Amino acids: CASSPTTGGGNEQFF. The rearrangement joins TRBV18 to TRBJ2-1; 9 bases match TRBD1. Germline CDR1 KGHSH, CDR2 LQKENI. J lost 7 bases, V lost 2 bases, and 6 bases had no gene match. This CDR3 contains 15 residues.

This clone was seen only a few times. CDR3 nucleotides: TGTGCCAGCAGCTTAGTTCTCGGTGAAAAACTGTTTTTT. Translation: CASSLVLGEKLFF. The chain carries TRBV7-2 and TRBJ1-4; no clear D. The V and J ends lost 1 base and 7 bases respectively, with 7 bases between them. Germline-derived CDR1 and CDR2 are SGHTA and FQGNSA. The CDR3 totals 13 residues.

The chain couples TRBV19 to TRBJ2-5, with 7 bases fitting TRBD1. Germline CDR1 LNHDA, CDR2 SQIVND (reference sequence). V was clipped by 4 bases and J by 3 bases; unmatched bases: 14. CDR3 length: 17 residues. The chain's CDR3 is CASSTWGSGTVKETQYF. CDR3 bases: TGTGCCAGTAGTACATGGGGCTCCGGGACAGTAAAAGAGACCCAGTACTTC.

This clone was seen only once. The chain combines TRBV6-1 with TRBJ2-7; 9 bases match TRBD1. The germline gives CDR1 MNHNS, CDR2 SASEGT. Trimming at V came to 2 bases and at J to 3 bases, leaving 5 bases not matched to a gene. The CDR3 totals 15 residues. The CDR3 region has the DNA TGTGCCAGCAGTGAAAGGGGACAGGGCCGCTACGAGCAGTACTTC. It is translated as CASSERGQGRYEQYF.

V gene TRBV11-2 combines with J gene TRBJ2-2; a possible D gene is TRBD1 (6 bases). CDR1 is SGHAT, CDR2 FQNNGV, per germline. The CDR3 totals 13 residues. Trimming cost V 5 bases and J 7 bases, with 11 bases left between them. The CDR3 loop is CASSPWTDGELFF. CDR3 DNA: TGTGCCAGCAGCCCCTGGACAGACGGGGAGCTGTTTTTT.

J is TRBJ1-1 and V is TRBV9; TRBD1 is a possible D gene (5 bases). This CDR3 is 12 amino acids long. V lost 0 bases to trimming and J lost 7 bases, with 7 bases between them. Germline assignment: CDR1 SGDLS and CDR2 YYNGEE. In DNA form, the CDR3 reads TGTGCCAGCAGCGTAGGAACAGGTGAAGCTTTCTTT. As protein: CASSVGTGEAFF.

V gene TRBV9 combines with J gene TRBJ2-2; D may be TRBD2 (5 bases). With 2 bases removed from V and 7 bases from J, the gap between germline ends came to 6 bases. The CDR3 loop spans 12 amino acids. CDR1 and CDR2 (germline): SGDLS, YYNGEE. Here the CDR3 reads CASSVRGGELFF. CDR3 nucleotide sequence: TGTGCCAGCAGCGTTCGGGGCGGGGAGCTGTTTTTT.

The chain joins TRBV10-3 to TRBJ2-7; D perhaps matches TRBD1 (6 bases). This CDR3 comprises 14 residues. Per germline, CDR1 ENHRY and CDR2 SYGVKD. V gave up 0 bases and J gave up 2 bases, with 8 bases separating them. The CDR3 reads CAISESGQTYEQYF. The CDR3 DNA sequence: TGTGCCATCAGTGAGTCGGGACAAACCTACGAGCAGTACTTC.

The rearrangement uses TRBV13 and TRBJ2-3; D is unresolved. This CDR3 region has 16 residues. V lost 5 bases to trimming and J lost 2 bases, with 17 bases between them. Germline CDR1 is PRHDT and CDR2 is FYEKMQ (reference sequence). The CDR3 nucleotides read TGTGCCAGCAGCCAGGCAACTTTTGGATCCACAGATACGCAGTATTTT. Protein sequence: CASSQATFGSTDTQYF.

V gene TRBV4-1 combines with J gene TRBJ2-3; TRBD2 matches at 8 bases. The CDR3 consists of 16 residues. The germline CDR1 and CDR2 sequences are MGHRA and YSYEKL. The J segment lost 1 base and the V segment lost 4 bases, leaving 7 bases of the junction unmatched. The CDR3 sequence is CASSRPRGGGTDTQYF. The CDR3 region has the DNA TGCGCCAGCAGCCGACCCCGGGGGGGCGGCACAGATACGCAGTATTTT.

The chain links TRBV27 to TRBJ2-7; 9 nucleotides agree with TRBD1. V was pared by 0 bases and J by 6 bases, with 3 bases of the junction left unmatched. CDR1 and CDR2 from the germline V gene are MNHEY and SMNVEV (reference sequence). The CDR3 runs 14 residues. This CDR3 reads CASSLSGTGTEQYF. The CDR3 region has the DNA TGTGCCAGCAGTTTATCCGGGACAGGGACCGAGCAGTACTTC.

The chain joins TRBV19 to TRBJ2-2, with TRBD2 matching 14 bases. The J segment lost 1 base and the V segment lost 5 bases, leaving 3 bases of the junction unmatched. The CDR3 loop spans 17 amino acids. Looked up from germline, CDR1 is LNHDA and CDR2 is SQIVND (reference sequence). CDR3 DNA sequence: TGTGCCAGTAGTGTGGGACTAGCGGGGGTGAACACCGGGGAGCTGTTTTTT. It translates to CASSVGLAGVNTGELFF.

This chain uses TRBV7-2 with TRBJ1-6, with D perhaps TRBD1 (5 bases). Germline CDR1 SGHTA, CDR2 FQGNSA. This CDR3 has 15 amino acids. V lost 0 bases and J 9 bases, leaving 12 bases between the germline ends. The CDR3 region has the DNA TGTGCCAGCAGCTTAGCAGACAGACGCTTTTCACCCCTCCACTTT. This codes for CASSLADRRFSPLHF.

The sample holds a few counts of this clone. This sample includes further DNA sequences coding for the same CDR3. The genes are TRBV9 and TRBJ2-1, with 10 positions matching TRBD1. CDR1 and CDR2 (germline): SGDLS, YYNGEE. This CDR3 region has 15 residues. V lost 4 bases, J lost 5 bases, and 6 bases stayed unmatched. For the CDR3, the DNA is TGTGCCAGCAGCCAACCCGGGACAGGGGACAATGAGCAGTTCTTC. Translated: CASSQPGTGDNEQFF.

The rearrangement joins TRBV20-1 to TRBJ1-2; 7 bases are shared with TRBD1. Germline lookup yields CDR1 DFQATT and CDR2 SNEGSKA (reference sequence). This CDR3 is 11 amino acids long. V trimming: 6 bases; J trimming: 14 bases; junction bases outside the gene matches: 12. CDR3 loop: CSAPGTAWGTF. The CDR3 nucleotides read TGCAGTGCGCCCGGGACAGCCTGGGGGACCTTC.

The V gene is TRBV27, the J gene TRBJ2-7; tentatively, D is TRBD1 (6 bases). This CDR3 has 14 residues. The germline CDR1 and CDR2 sequences are MNHEY and SMNVEV (reference sequence). V lost 2 bases and J 3 bases, leaving 11 bases between the germline ends. Written as DNA, the CDR3 is TGTGCCAGCAGTTTAATGGGACAAAACTACGAGCAGTACTTC. As protein: CASSLMGQNYEQYF.

The V and J genes are TRBV10-3 and TRBJ2-1, with 7 bases aligning to TRBD2. V dropped 2 bases and J dropped 12; count of bases not matched to a gene: 13. This CDR3 spans 15 amino acids. CDR1 is ENHRY and CDR2 is SYGVKD in the germline V gene. The CDR3 here is CAISEAEGGWQAQFF. The CDR3, as DNA: TGTGCCATCAGTGAGGCGGAGGGAGGGTGGCAGGCGCAGTTCTTC.

This chain links TRBV27 with TRBJ2-2; the match to TRBD1 covers 8 bases. In germline, CDR1 is MNHEY, CDR2 SMNVEV (reference sequence). The J segment lost 4 bases and the V segment lost 5 bases, leaving 6 bases of the junction unmatched. CDR3 length: 15 amino acids. The CDR3 sequence: CASSTGQGTTGELFF. CDR3 sequence (DNA): TGTGCCAGCAGTACCGGACAGGGCACCACCGGGGAGCTGTTTTTT.

This clone came up a few times. The chain employs TRBV5-4 and TRBJ1-5, with a weak D call TRBD1 (5 bases). CDR1 SGHNT and CDR2 YYREEE come from the germline V gene (reference sequence). The CDR3 runs to 14 residues. Trimming took 4 bases from V and 0 from J, leaving 8 bases between them. The CDR3 is CASSVDTSNQPQHF. DNA of the CDR3: TGTGCCAGCAGCGTGGACACTAGCAATCAGCCCCAGCATTTT.

V and J are TRBV11-3 and TRBJ2-3, with 7 bases identical to TRBD2. Germline V gene lookup returns CDR1 SGHNT and CDR2 YENEEA. The V gene end was trimmed by 5 bases and the J gene end by 6 bases; junction bases not matched to a gene: 5. This CDR3 spans 13 amino acids. This CDR3 is CASSPGGSDTQYF. The DNA for the CDR3 is TGTGCCAGCAGCCCGGGGGGTAGCGATACGCAGTATTTT.

The chain recombines TRBV19 with TRBJ1-1; D unclear. The CDR3 extends over 15 amino acids. Germline loops: CDR1 LNHDA, CDR2 SQIVND (reference sequence). The V end lost 0 bases, the J end lost 1 base, and 9 bases lay between the germline ends. The CDR3 DNA reads TGTGCCAGTAGTATAGATGGGAGGGCGAACACTGAAGCTTTCTTT. It yields the protein CASSIDGRANTEAFF.